The 22 T cell receptor beta chains below come from one sample, sequenced in a study of molecular identifiers for immune sequencing clone quantification. One entry per CDR3 protein results from TCRdb running MiXCR on the PCR reads. The repertoire holds 460,000 or so distinct CDR3 sequences, with around 21% as singletons. The specimen sequenced was naive CD8+ T cells from blood, with Jurkat cell RNA spiked in. Subset of the sample: FACS-sorted CD8+CD4-CCR7+CD45RA+ naive T cells. The receptors stem from a human donor in good health. Some libraries in this study had Jurkat cell RNA spiked in.

The chain links TRBV12-3 or TRBV12-4 to TRBJ1-1; D not certain. The germline V and J ends were trimmed by 2 bases and 0 bases, with 16 bases remaining between them. This CDR3 has 17 residues. Written as DNA, the CDR3 is TGTGCCAGCAGTTTAATCTGGACGGAATTTATGAACACTGAAGCTTTCTTT. It encodes CASSLIWTEFMNTEAFF.

This clonotype was observed at least ten times. This chain joins TRBV29-1 and TRBJ2-3, with a tentative D call TRBD2 (7 bases). Trimming took 4 bases from V and 2 from J, leaving 16 bases between them. CDR1 is SQVTM and CDR2 is ANQGSEA in the germline V gene. The CDR3 has 15 residues. CDR3 region: CSVGALGGHTDTQYF. The CDR3 DNA follows: TGCAGCGTTGGGGCGTTGGGGGGGCACACAGATACGCAGTATTTT.

This clonotype was recorded at least ten times. The rearrangement links TRBV7-3 to TRBJ2-3; 7 nucleotides agree with TRBD2. V shed 5 bases and J 4 bases; nucleotides not matched to a gene: 9. Germline values: CDR1 SGHTA, CDR2 FQGTGA. This CDR3 contains 15 residues. The CDR3 region is CASSPSGTEADTQYF. CDR3 sequence (DNA): TGTGCCAGCAGCCCAAGCGGGACGGAGGCAGATACGCAGTATTTT.

The table lists this clonotype with many counts. The chain carries TRBV14 and TRBJ1-1; weak D call: TRBD1 (6 bases). Per the germline V gene, CDR1 is SGHDN and CDR2 is FVKESK. The V gene lost 0 bases and the J gene lost 5 bases, with 19 bases spanning the gap. This CDR3 has 17 residues. CDR3 loop: CASSQDIVRGRGTEAFF. The DNA for the CDR3 is TGTGCCAGCAGCCAAGATATCGTCCGGGGGCGCGGTACTGAAGCTTTCTTT. Looking up the rest from reference TRBV14 and TRBJ1-1 gives the full variable domain: EAGVTQFPSHSVIEKGQTVTLRCDPISGHDNLYWYRRVMGKEIKFLLHFVKESKQDESGMPNNRFLAERTGGTYSTLKVQPAELEDSGVYFCASSQDIVRGRGTEAFFGQGTRLTVV.

This clonotype was seen many times. For the CDR3, the DNA is TGTGCCAGCAGCCCAACCACCGACCGCGAGCAGTACTTC. It encodes CASSPTTDREQYF. The chain is built from TRBV28 and TRBJ2-7; D gene uncertain. The V and J ends lost 6 bases and 6 bases respectively, with 15 bases between them. This CDR3 spans 13 amino acids. Germline V gene data show CDR1 as MDHEN and CDR2 as SYDVKM.

V is TRBV29-1 and J is TRBJ2-3, with D possibly being TRBD1 or TRBD2 (5 bases each). V was clipped by 7 bases and J by 0 bases, with 20 bases between them. CDR1 is SQVTM and CDR2 is ANQGSEA in the germline V gene. This CDR3 comprises 16 residues. The CDR3 nucleotides are TGCAGCGCCGTTAGGATAGCGAAGGGGAGCACAGATACGCAGTATTTT. Translating gives CSAVRIAKGSTDTQYF.

A remark on this clonotype: A clone one base away is much larger, so this may be a read error. Because the CDR3 is missing its conserved closing phenylalanine or tryptophan, this is likely a read error. The rearrangement joins TRBV9 to TRBJ1-1; 10 bases agree with TRBD1. The V gene end was trimmed by 4 bases and the J gene end by 5 bases; junction bases not matched to a gene: 5. Germline V gives CDR1 SGDLS, CDR2 YYNGEE. The CDR3 is 14 amino acids. CDR3 sequence: CASSRQGARTEAFL. DNA of the CDR3: TGTGCCAGCAGCAGACAGGGGGCGCGGACTGAAGCTTTCCTT.

This clonotype was observed many times. The chain is built from TRBV5-1 and TRBJ2-2; the D gene is possibly TRBD1 (5 bases). The V gene lost 0 bases and the J gene lost 2 bases, with 8 bases spanning the gap. The CDR3 runs to 15 residues. Germline CDR1 reads SGHRS; CDR2 reads YFSETQ. In DNA form, the CDR3 reads TGCGCCAGCAGCTTGGTAGGGGCAAACACCGGGGAGCTGTTTTTT. Protein: CASSLVGANTGELFF.

As regards this clonotype: This clone may be a read error of a much larger clone one base away. The chain has TRBV9 and TRBJ2-5, with D possibly TRBD1 on 6 matching bases. In germline, CDR1 is SGDLS, CDR2 YYNGEE. The CDR3 totals 15 residues. In nucleotides, the CDR3 is TGTGTCAGCAGCGTTGGGACACTGTACCAAGAGACCCAGTACTTC. Amino acid sequence: CVSSVGTLYQETQYF.

This clonotype was observed a few times. V is TRBV6-2 or TRBV6-3 and J is TRBJ1-2; 7 bases match TRBD1. The length of the CDR3 is 11 residues. The germline CDR1 and CDR2 sequences are MNHEY and SVGEGT. J was trimmed by 8 bases and V by 6 bases; bases with no gene match: 3. This chain's CDR3 is CASRTGFGYTF. CDR3 bases: TGTGCCAGCAGGACAGGGTTCGGCTACACCTTC.

The sample holds a few counts of this clonotype. The chain uses TRBV6-2 or TRBV6-3 and TRBJ2-3, with TRBD2 matching 9 bases. The CDR3 extends over 19 amino acids. Germline CDR1 reads MNHEY; CDR2 reads SVGEGT. V shed 0 bases and J 2 bases; nucleotides not matched to a gene: 12. The CDR3 protein is CASSYSSLAGADHTDTQYF. Here the CDR3 DNA reads TGTGCCAGCAGTTACTCGTCACTAGCGGGCGCCGACCACACAGATACGCAGTATTTT.

J is TRBJ1-2 and V is TRBV9, with D tentatively TRBD1 (5 bases). V shed 4 bases and J shed 4 bases, with 17 bases lying between them. The CDR3 loop spans 15 amino acids. Germline CDR1 and CDR2: SGDLS and YYNGEE. CDR3 in amino acids: CASSSREGMGYGYTF. The CDR3 coding sequence is TGTGCCAGCAGCTCGAGGGAGGGGATGGGCTATGGCTACACCTTC.

This clonotype was counted at least ten times. The chain is built from TRBV2 and TRBJ1-2; D uncertain. Germline V gene sequence: CDR1 SNHLY, CDR2 FYNNEI. Trimming removed 7 bases at V and 7 bases at J, with 25 bases between. The CDR3 length is 16 residues. CDR3 coding DNA: TGTGCCAGCAAGCCGGCGGTTGGAGGGTCCGGCGGTGGCTACACCTTC. Protein: CASKPAVGGSGGGYTF. Supplemented by reference TRBV2 and TRBJ1-2, the full variable domain reads EPEVTQTPSHQVTQMGQEVILRCVPISNHLYFYWYRQILGQKVEFLVSFYNNEISEKSEIFDDQFSVERPDGSNFTLKIRSTKLEDSAMYFCASKPAVGGSGGGYTFGSGTRLTVV.

The rearrangement links TRBV14 to TRBJ2-3; D is undetermined. CDR3 length: 16 amino acids. Per the germline V gene, CDR1 is SGHDN and CDR2 is FVKESK. The V end lost 1 base, the J end lost 2 bases, and 13 bases lay between the germline ends. The CDR3 reads CASSQAPAILTDTQYF. The CDR3, as DNA: TGTGCCAGCAGCCAAGCTCCAGCGATCCTCACAGATACGCAGTATTTT.

This chain joins TRBV18 and TRBJ2-7; D not certain. V gave up 3 bases and J gave up 3 bases, with 12 bases separating them. The CDR3 extends over 14 amino acids. The germline gives CDR1 KGHSH, CDR2 LQKENI. For the CDR3, the DNA is TGTGCCAGCTCACCCCCCCCGCCCGGCTACGAGCAGTACTTC. Amino acids: CASSPPPPGYEQYF.

The rearrangement uses TRBV5-8 and TRBJ1-5; possibly TRBD1 for D (5 bases). This CDR3 has 15 amino acids. V was cut by 3 bases and J by 3 bases, with 13 bases left in between. Germline loops: CDR1 SGHTS, CDR2 YDEGEE. This CDR3 reads CASSSTRDFNQPQHF. CDR3 DNA sequence: TGTGCCAGCAGCTCAACCAGGGATTTCAATCAGCCCCAGCATTTT.

This clonotype was counted many times. This chain links TRBV20-1 with TRBJ1-5, with 8 bases fitting TRBD1. With 6 bases clipped from V and 5 bases from J, the junction kept 6 bases outside the gene matches. The CDR3 spans 13 residues. Germline V gene lookup returns CDR1 DFQATT and CDR2 SNEGSKA (reference sequence). The CDR3 reads CSAITGGHQPQHF. The DNA for the CDR3 is TGCAGTGCCATTACAGGGGGGCATCAGCCCCAGCATTTT.

Many counts were recorded for this clonotype. The chain has TRBV20-1 and TRBJ2-7; no firm D call. V gave up 3 bases and J gave up 4 bases, with 7 bases separating them. The CDR3 loop spans 11 amino acids. Germline V CDR1 and CDR2: DFQATT, SNEGSKA (reference sequence). CDR3 protein: CSARDFYEQYF. In nucleotides, the CDR3 is TGCAGTGCTAGGGATTTTTACGAGCAGTACTTC.

CDR3 region: CATSDPDTQYF. DNA for the CDR3: TGTGCCACCAGTGATCCAGATACGCAGTATTTT. The chain combines TRBV24-1 with TRBJ2-3, with no clear D. CDR1 is KGHDR, CDR2 SFDVKD, per germline. The CDR3 extends over 11 amino acids. V was shortened by 3 bases and J by 4 bases, with 1 base between the two germline ends.

This clonotype was detected only a few times. This rearrangement joins TRBV11-2 to TRBJ1-4, with D uncertain. The CDR3 is 15 residues long. Trimming pared 2 bases from V and 3 bases from J, leaving 10 bases between. CDR1 and CDR2 (germline): SGHAT, FQNNGV. The CDR3 DNA follows: TGTGCCAGCAGCTTAACCGGGCTCCCTAATGAAAAACTGTTTTTT. This sequence encodes CASSLTGLPNEKLFF.

V and J are TRBV4-3 and TRBJ2-1, with 7 bases aligning to TRBD2. The V and J ends lost 4 bases and 1 base, in that order; junction bases with no gene match: 10. The germline CDR1 and CDR2 sequences are LGHNA and YSLEER. This CDR3 is built from 17 residues. CDR3: CASSLGPWGGSYNEQFF. CDR3 sequence (DNA): TGCGCCAGCAGCCTAGGTCCTTGGGGGGGGTCCTACAATGAGCAGTTCTTC.

The rearrangement uses TRBV11-2 and TRBJ2-3; the D gene is possibly TRBD1 (6 bases). CDR1 is SGHAT and CDR2 is FQNNGV in the germline V gene. Trimming pared 1 base from V and 4 bases from J, leaving 12 bases between. This CDR3 comprises 15 residues. The CDR3: CASSLVGGWADTQYF. In nucleotides, the CDR3 is TGTGCCAGCAGCTTAGTAGGGGGTTGGGCAGATACGCAGTATTTT.